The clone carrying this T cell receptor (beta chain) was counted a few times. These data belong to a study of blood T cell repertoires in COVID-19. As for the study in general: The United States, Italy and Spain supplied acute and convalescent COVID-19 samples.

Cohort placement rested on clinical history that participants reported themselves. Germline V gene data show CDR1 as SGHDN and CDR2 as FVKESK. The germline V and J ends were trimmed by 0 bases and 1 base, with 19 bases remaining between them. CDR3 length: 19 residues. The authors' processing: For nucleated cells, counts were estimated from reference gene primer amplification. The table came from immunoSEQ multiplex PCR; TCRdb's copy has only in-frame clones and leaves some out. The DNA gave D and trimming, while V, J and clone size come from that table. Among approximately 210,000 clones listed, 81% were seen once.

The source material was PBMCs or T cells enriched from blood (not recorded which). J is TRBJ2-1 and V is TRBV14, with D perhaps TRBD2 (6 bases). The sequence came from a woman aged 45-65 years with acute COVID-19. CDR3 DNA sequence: TGTGCCAGCAGCCAAGATAAGGCGGGGCGAGCATGGTCCTACAATGAGCAGTTCTTC. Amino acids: CASSQDKAGRAWSYNEQFF.